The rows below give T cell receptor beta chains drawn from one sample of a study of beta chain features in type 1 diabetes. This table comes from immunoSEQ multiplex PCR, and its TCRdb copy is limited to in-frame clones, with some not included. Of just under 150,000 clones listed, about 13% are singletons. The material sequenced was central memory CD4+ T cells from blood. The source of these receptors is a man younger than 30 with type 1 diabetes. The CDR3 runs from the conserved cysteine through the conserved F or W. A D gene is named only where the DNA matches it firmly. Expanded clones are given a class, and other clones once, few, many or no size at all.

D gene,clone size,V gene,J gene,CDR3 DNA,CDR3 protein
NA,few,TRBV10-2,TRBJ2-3,TGCGCCAGCAGTGAGTCGGGGAGGACGCAGTATTTT,CASSESGRTQYF
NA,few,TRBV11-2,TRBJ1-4,TGTGCCAGCAGCTTTGCCGGGGCAGGTGAAAAACTGTTTTTT,CASSFAGAGEKLFF
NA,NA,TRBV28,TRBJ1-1,TGTGCCAGCAGCGCCCCCGGCGGGGGCGTTGAAGCTTTCTTT,CASSAPGGGVEAFF
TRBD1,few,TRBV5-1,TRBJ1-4,TGCGCCAGCAGCTTGGATGGGACAGCGACCGAAAAACTGTTTTTT,CASSLDGTATEKLFF
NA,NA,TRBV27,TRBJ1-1,TGTGCCAGCAGTTTTAAGGGGAACACTGAAGCTTTCTTT,CASSFKGNTEAFF
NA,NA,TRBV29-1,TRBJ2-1,TGCAGCGTTGAAAAGGGCGGTTTTGAGCAGTTCTTC,CSVEKGGFEQFF
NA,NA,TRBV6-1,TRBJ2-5,TGTGCCAGCAGTGAAGCACGGGGGGCCCAAGAGACCCAGTACTTC,CASSEARGAQETQYF
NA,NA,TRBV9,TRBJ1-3,TGTGCCAGCAGAGGCTCAGGGGTAGGAAACACCATATATTTT,CASRGSGVGNTIYF
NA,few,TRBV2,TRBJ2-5,TGTGCCAGCAGTGAGCGGTCTAGCCAAGAGACCCAGTACTTC,CASSERSSQETQYF
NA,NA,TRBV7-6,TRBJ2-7,TGTGCCAGCAGCCCTAACGTAGTCTCCTACGAGCAGTACTTC,CASSPNVVSYEQYF
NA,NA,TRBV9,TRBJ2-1,TGTGCCAGCAGCGTATGGGGGGCACGTGAGCAGTTCTTC,CASSVWGAREQFF
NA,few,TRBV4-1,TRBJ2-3,TGCGCCAGCAGCCCCCGGCTAGTTATAGATACGCAGTATTTT,CASSPRLVIDTQYF
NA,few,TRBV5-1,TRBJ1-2,TGCGCCAGCAGCTTGGCCTTCTCCGGGTATGGCTACACCTTC,CASSLAFSGYGYTF
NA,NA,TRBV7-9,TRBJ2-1,TGTGCCAGCAGCTCCCTATACAATGAGCAGTTCTTC,CASSSLYNEQFF
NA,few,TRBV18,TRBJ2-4,TGTGCCAGCTCACCTAGTCCATACGACTCAGCCAAAAACATTCAGTACTTC,CASSPSPYDSAKNIQYF
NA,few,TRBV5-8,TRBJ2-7,TGTGCCAGCAGCTTGGCACGGGGGGCCCACTACGAGCAGTACTTC,CASSLARGAHYEQYF
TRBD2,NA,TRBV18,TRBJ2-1,TGTGCCAGCTCACCACCGCAGGGAGGGCACGCGAGGTCCTACAATGAGCAGTTCTTC,CASSPPQGGHARSYNEQFF
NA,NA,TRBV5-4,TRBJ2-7,TGTGCCAGCAGCTTGGACCTGCGGGGGCAGTACTTC,CASSLDLRGQYF
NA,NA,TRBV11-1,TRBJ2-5,TGTGCCAGCAGCGAATCCCAGAAGACCCAGTACTTC,CASSESQKTQYF
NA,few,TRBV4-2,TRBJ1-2,TGTGCCAGCAGCCAAACTCAGGTACTCGGCTATGGCTACACCTTC,CASSQTQVLGYGYTF
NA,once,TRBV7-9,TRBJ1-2,TGTGCCAGCAGCCCTGGGGAGGCAGGCCCCTATACCTTC,CASSPGEAGPYTF
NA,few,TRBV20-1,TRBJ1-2,TGCAGTGCTACTAACAATGGCTACACCTTC,CSATNNGYTF
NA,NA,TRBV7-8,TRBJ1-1,TGTGCCAGCAGCTCAGGGACGGCGAACACTGAAGCTTTCTTT,CASSSGTANTEAFF
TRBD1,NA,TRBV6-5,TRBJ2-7,TGTGCCAGCAGTGGACAGGGGGCAGGCGAGCAGTACTTC,CASSGQGAGEQYF
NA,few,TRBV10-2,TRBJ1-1,TGCGCCAGCAGGAGCATGGTCAACACTGAAGCTTTCTTT,CASRSMVNTEAFF
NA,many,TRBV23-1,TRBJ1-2,TGCGCCAGCAGTCAATCGATTCAGGCGAAGGGCTATGGCTACACCTTC,CASSQSIQAKGYGYTF
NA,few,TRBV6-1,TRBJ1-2,TGTGCCAGCAGGACAGTTAACTATGGCTACACCTTC,CASRTVNYGYTF
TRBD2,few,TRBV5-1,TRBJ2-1,TGCGCCAGCACCCTAGCCACTTTAGCGGGGCGCGACAATGAGCAGTTCTTC,CASTLATLAGRDNEQFF
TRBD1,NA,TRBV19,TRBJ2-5,TGTGCCACCCACGGGGGACAGGGGGCGGCAGAGACCCAGTACTTC,CATHGGQGAAETQYF
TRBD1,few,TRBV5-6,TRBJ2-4,TGTGCCAGCAGCTCCTCGACAGGGGCGAACATTCAGTACTTC,CASSSSTGANIQYF
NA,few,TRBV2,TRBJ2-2,TGTGCCAGCAGCGACTACGAACAGGGCTCATATGACACCGGGGAGCTGTTTTTT,CASSDYEQGSYDTGELFF
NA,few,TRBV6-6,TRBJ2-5,TGTGCCAGCAGTTACCCCGGGAGTACAGACGAAGAGACCCAGTACTTC,CASSYPGSTDEETQYF
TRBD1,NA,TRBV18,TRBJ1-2,TGTGCCAGCTCACCACCGCTTACAGGGGAAGCCCATGGCTACACCTTC,CASSPPLTGEAHGYTF
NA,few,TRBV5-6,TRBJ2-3,TGTGCCAGCAGCTTGTCGGTAGATACGCAGTATTTT,CASSLSVDTQYF
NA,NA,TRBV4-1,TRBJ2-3,TGCGCCAGCAGCCAAGACGGTGGCAGGGGGGATGCAGATACGCAGTATTTT,CASSQDGGRGDADTQYF
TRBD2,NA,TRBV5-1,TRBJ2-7,TGCGCCAGCAGCTCTCCTAGCGGGAGCTACGAGCAGTACTTC,CASSSPSGSYEQYF
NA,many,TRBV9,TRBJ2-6,TGTGCCAGCAGCCCCTACCTGCAGGGAAGCTCTGGGGCCAACGTCCTGACTTTC,CASSPYLQGSSGANVLTF
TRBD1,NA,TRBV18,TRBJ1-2,TGTGCCAGCTCACGCCCTCCGGGACAGGGATCGGGCGGCTACACCTTC,CASSRPPGQGSGGYTF
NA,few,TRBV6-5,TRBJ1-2,TGTGCCAGCAGAGGACTGACAAACTATGGCTACACCTTC,CASRGLTNYGYTF
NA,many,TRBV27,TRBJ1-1,TGTGCCAGCAGTTACCGCGGGAGGACTGAAGCTTTCTTT,CASSYRGRTEAFF